These 9 T cell receptor beta chains originate from one sample sequenced in a study of human T cells and chemical hapten exposure. TCRdb re-derived calls from the RACE reads in MiXCR, one entry per CDR3 protein. This table has around 120,000 distinct CDR3 sequences, about 13% appearing once. Documented time point: pre-sensitization, week 0. Indicated treatment: therapeutic diphenylcyclopropenone sensitization with weekly scalp DPC. Material: whole blood, obtained in connection with sensitization to the hapten diphenylcyclopropenone (DPC). The receptors were gathered from a woman between 18 and 30 years old with alopecia areata. Some clones in this sample may be carry-over from other donors' samples.

This sequence joins TRBV6-1 and TRBJ2-7; maybe TRBD1 (6 bases). The V end lost 2 bases, the J end lost 6 bases, and 14 bases lay between the germline ends. Germline V gene lookup returns CDR1 MNHNS and CDR2 SASEGT. The CDR3 runs 14 residues. The CDR3 DNA reads TGTGCCAGCAGTGAAATGGCAGGGGTTGGCGAGCAGTACTTC. As protein: CASSEMAGVGEQYF.

The CDR3 region is CASSSRGFPSNQPQHF. CDR3 DNA: TGTGCCAGTAGTAGTCGGGGCTTCCCTAGCAATCAGCCCCAGCATTTT. The V and J genes are TRBV19 and TRBJ1-5; D is possibly TRBD1 (5 bases). The CDR3 has 16 amino acids. CDR1 LNHDA and CDR2 SQIVND come from the germline V gene (reference sequence). V lost 4 bases, J lost 0 bases, and 13 bases lay in between.

The rearrangement uses TRBV19 and TRBJ2-1; 13 bases fit TRBD2. Per germline, CDR1 LNHDA and CDR2 SQIVND (reference sequence). V lost 8 bases and J lost 10; bases outside the gene matches: 5. CDR3 size: 13 residues. CDR3 loop: CASGGLAGNEQFF. For the CDR3, the DNA is TGTGCCAGTGGGGGACTAGCGGGAAACGAGCAGTTCTTC.

V is TRBV5-1 and J is TRBJ2-1; D unclear. This CDR3 spans 14 amino acids. The V and J ends lost 4 bases and 0 bases respectively, with 8 bases between them. In germline, CDR1 is SGHRS, CDR2 YFSETQ. CDR3 sequence reads: CASSVGISYNEQFF. In DNA, the CDR3 is TGCGCCAGCAGCGTGGGAATCTCCTACAATGAGCAGTTCTTC.

V usage is TRBV20-1 and J usage is TRBJ2-6, with D perhaps assigned TRBD1 or TRBD2 (5 bases each). Trimming took off 5 bases at V and 0 bases at J, with 14 bases between the two ends. This CDR3 spans 16 amino acids. Per the germline V gene, CDR1 is DFQATT and CDR2 is SNEGSKA (reference sequence). CDR3 DNA sequence: TGCAGTGCTCCCCGTCCGGGGACCTCTGGGGCCAACGTCCTGACTTTC. The encoded protein is CSAPRPGTSGANVLTF.

There are many counts of this clonotype. The V call is TRBV20-1, the J call TRBJ2-1; D is unresolved. Trimming pared 5 bases from V and 3 bases from J, leaving 11 bases between. The CDR3 has 13 residues. Germline V gene lookup returns CDR1 DFQATT and CDR2 SNEGSKA (reference sequence). The CDR3 reads CSAPPTNYNEQFF. The CDR3 DNA reads as TGCAGTGCTCCCCCCACCAACTACAATGAGCAGTTCTTC.

This clonotype was seen a few times. V usage is TRBV7-9 and J usage is TRBJ2-5; possibly TRBD2 for D (6 bases). The CDR3 length is 17 residues. Germline V gene sequence: CDR1 SEHNR, CDR2 FQNEAQ (reference sequence). The germline V and J ends were trimmed by 0 bases and 5 bases, with 19 bases remaining between them. In DNA form, the CDR3 reads TGTGCCAGCAGCTTAGCCCCGACCACCTCGGCGGGGGAGACCCAGTACTTC. The encoded protein is CASSLAPTTSAGETQYF.

V usage is TRBV6-2 or TRBV6-3 and J usage is TRBJ2-7; the D gene could be TRBD1 or TRBD2 (5 bases each). The CDR3 is 16 amino acids. Germline V CDR1 and CDR2: MNHEY, SVGEGT. Trimming left V 10 bases short and J 2 bases short, with 24 bases between. CDR3 loop: CATYRGAGLATYEQYF. DNA for the CDR3: TGTGCCACCTACCGAGGGGCCGGGCTGGCGACCTACGAGCAGTACTTC.

V and J are TRBV4-3 and TRBJ2-7; D remains unclear. With 0 bases removed from V and 4 bases from J, the gap between germline ends came to 13 bases. This CDR3 is 15 amino acids long. The germline CDR1 and CDR2 sequences are LGHNA and YSLEER. Here the CDR3 reads CASSQERDSIYEQYF. In DNA, the CDR3 is TGCGCCAGCAGCCAAGAAAGAGATTCAATTTACGAGCAGTACTTC.